The clone carrying this T cell receptor beta chain was counted a few times. This sample is part of a study of technical replicates of blood from four donors. Germline CDR1 LNHDA, CDR2 SQIVND (reference sequence). Trimming stripped 1 base from V and 0 bases from J, with 15 bases between. The CDR3 totals 17 residues. TCRdb's copy holds only in-frame clones and misses some; the assay was immunoSEQ multiplex PCR. The data show under 85,000 clones, about 96% seen once. The sequenced sample consisted of T cells isolated from PBMCs. This clonotype was sampled from a human donor in good health. This sequence joins TRBV19 and TRBJ2-5; possibly TRBD2 for D (5 bases). The CDR3 nucleotides read TGTGCCAGTAGTATAGGGGCGGGCCCTAAAAACCAAGAGACCCAGTACTTC. The encoded protein is CASSIGAGPKNQETQYF.